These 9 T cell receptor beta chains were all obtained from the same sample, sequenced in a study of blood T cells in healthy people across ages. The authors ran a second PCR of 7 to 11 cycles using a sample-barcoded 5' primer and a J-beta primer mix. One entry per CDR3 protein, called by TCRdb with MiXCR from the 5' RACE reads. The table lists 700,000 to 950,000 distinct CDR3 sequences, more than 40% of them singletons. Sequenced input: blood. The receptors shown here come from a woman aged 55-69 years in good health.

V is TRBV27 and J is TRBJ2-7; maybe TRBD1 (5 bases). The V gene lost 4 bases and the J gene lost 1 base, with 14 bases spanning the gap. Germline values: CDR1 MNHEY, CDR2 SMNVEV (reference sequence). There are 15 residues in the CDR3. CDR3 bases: TGTGCCAGCAGTTCATCGTCAGGGCTATCCTACGAGCAGTACTTC. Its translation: CASSSSSGLSYEQYF.

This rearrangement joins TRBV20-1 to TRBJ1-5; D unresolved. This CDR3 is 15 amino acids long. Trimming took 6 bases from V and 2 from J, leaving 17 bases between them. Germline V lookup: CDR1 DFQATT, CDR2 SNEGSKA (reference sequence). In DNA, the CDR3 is TGCAGTGCCTCGTCCGGGGTAAGGGGCAATCAGCCCCAGCATTTT. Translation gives CSASSGVRGNQPQHF.

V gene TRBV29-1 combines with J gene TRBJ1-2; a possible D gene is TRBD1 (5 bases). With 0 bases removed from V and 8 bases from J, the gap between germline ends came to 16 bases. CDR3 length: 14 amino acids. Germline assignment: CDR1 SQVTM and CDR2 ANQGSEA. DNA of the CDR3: TGCAGCGTTGAAGAGCCAGGGCTTCTGGGCGGCTACACCTTC. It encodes CSVEEPGLLGGYTF. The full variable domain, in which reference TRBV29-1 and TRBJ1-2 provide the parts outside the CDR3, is SAVISQKPSRDICQRGTSLTIQCQVDSQVTMMFWYRQQPGQSLTLIATANQGSEATYESGFVIDKFPISRPNLTFSTLTVSNMSPEDSSIYLCSVEEPGLLGGYTFGSGTRLTVV.

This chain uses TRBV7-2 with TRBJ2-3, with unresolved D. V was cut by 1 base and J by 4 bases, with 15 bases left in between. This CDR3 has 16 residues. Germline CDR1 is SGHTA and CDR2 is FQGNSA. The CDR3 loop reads CASSLESGVWADTQYF. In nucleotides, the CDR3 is TGTGCCAGCAGCTTAGAGTCAGGAGTTTGGGCAGATACGCAGTATTTT.

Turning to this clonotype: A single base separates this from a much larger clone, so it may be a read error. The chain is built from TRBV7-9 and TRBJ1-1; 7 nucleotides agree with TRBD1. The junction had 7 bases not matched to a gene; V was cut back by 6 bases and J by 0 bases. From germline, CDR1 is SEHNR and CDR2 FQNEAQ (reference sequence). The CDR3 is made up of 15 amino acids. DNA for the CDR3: TGTGCCAGCAGTTGGTGGGGACAGCTGAACACTGAAGCTTTCTTT. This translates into CASSWWGQLNTEAFF.

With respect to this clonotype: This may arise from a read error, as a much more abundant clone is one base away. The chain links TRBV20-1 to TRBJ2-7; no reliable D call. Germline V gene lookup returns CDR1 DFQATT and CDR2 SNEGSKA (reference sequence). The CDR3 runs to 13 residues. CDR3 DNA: TGCAGTGCTAGAGAGTTGCGCAGATACGGGCAGTACTTC. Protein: CSARELRRYGQYF.

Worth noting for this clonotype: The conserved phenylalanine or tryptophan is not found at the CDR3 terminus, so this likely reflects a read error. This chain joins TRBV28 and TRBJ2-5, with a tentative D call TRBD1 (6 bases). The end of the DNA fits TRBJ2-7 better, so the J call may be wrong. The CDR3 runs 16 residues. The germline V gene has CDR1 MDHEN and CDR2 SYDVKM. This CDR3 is CASSELNRERGYEQYL. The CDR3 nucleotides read TGTGCCAGCAGTGAGCTGAACAGGGAAAGGGGGTACGAGCAGTACCTC.

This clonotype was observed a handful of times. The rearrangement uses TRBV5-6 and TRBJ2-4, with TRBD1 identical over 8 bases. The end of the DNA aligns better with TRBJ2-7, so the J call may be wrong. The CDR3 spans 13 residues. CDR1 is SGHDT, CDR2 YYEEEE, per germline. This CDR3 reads CASSWGQAYEQYF. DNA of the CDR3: TGTGCCAGCAGCTGGGGACAGGCATACGAGCAGTACTTC.

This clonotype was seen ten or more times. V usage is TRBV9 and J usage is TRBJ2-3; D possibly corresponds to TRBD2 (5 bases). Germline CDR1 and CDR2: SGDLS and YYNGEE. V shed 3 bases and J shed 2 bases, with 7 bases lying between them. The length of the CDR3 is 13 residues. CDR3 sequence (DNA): TGTGCCAGCAGCGGAGGGCCCACAGATACGCAGTATTTT. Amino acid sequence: CASSGGPTDTQYF.